Listed below are T cell receptor beta chains from one sample, sequenced in a study of control samples from healthy donors and cancer patients. Sequencing used immunoSEQ multiplex PCR; TCRdb keeps in-frame clones, though not all of them. The sample includes 150,000 or so clones, more than 85% of them seen just once. Sequenced input: blood. All receptors derive from a man in his forties or fifties in good health. The CDR3 runs from the conserved cysteine through the conserved F or W. D genes are given only for firm matches. The size of a clone is reported for some rows only, either as once, few or many, or as a class for expanded clones.

v_call: TRBV6-5; j_call: TRBJ1-5; clone_size: once; d_call: .; cdr3_aa: CASKERLREPQHF; cdr3_nt: TGTGCCAGCAAGGAAAGGCTTAGGGAGCCCCAGCATTTT
v_call: TRBV9; j_call: TRBJ2-7; clone_size: .; d_call: .; cdr3_aa: CASSVVAVPTYEQYF; cdr3_nt: TGTGCCAGCAGCGTAGTGGCCGTCCCTACCTACGAGCAGTACTTC
v_call: TRBV2; j_call: TRBJ1-5; clone_size: .; d_call: .; cdr3_aa: CASSDSGSSNQPQHF; cdr3_nt: TGTGCCAGCAGTGACTCGGGCAGTAGCAATCAGCCCCAGCATTTT
v_call: TRBV11-2; j_call: TRBJ2-1; clone_size: .; d_call: TRBD2; cdr3_aa: CASSASGSLSYNEQFF; cdr3_nt: TGTGCCAGCAGCGCTAGCGGGAGCTTATCCTACAATGAGCAGTTCTTC
v_call: TRBV28; j_call: TRBJ2-7; clone_size: .; d_call: TRBD2; cdr3_aa: CASSGGLSGRAYEQYF; cdr3_nt: TGTGCCAGCAGTGGGGGACTAAGCGGGAGGGCCTACGAGCAGTACTTC
v_call: TRBV3-1/TRBV3-2; j_call: TRBJ2-1; clone_size: .; d_call: TRBD1; cdr3_aa: CASSPRNGQGVYNEQFF; cdr3_nt: TGTGCCAGCAGCCCGAGGAATGGACAGGGAGTTTACAATGAGCAGTTCTTC
v_call: TRBV28; j_call: TRBJ1-1; clone_size: .; d_call: .; cdr3_aa: CASSPGTRNTEAFF; cdr3_nt: TGTGCCAGCAGTCCGGGGACCCGCAACACTGAAGCTTTCTTT
v_call: TRBV5-1; j_call: TRBJ2-1; clone_size: .; d_call: .; cdr3_aa: CASSPGSGEQFF; cdr3_nt: TGCGCCAGCAGCCCGGGTAGCGGTGAGCAGTTCTTC
v_call: TRBV6-6; j_call: TRBJ2-7; clone_size: .; d_call: TRBD1; cdr3_aa: CASTLTGGSYEQYF; cdr3_nt: TGTGCCAGCACCCTAACAGGGGGCTCCTACGAGCAGTACTTC
v_call: TRBV24-1; j_call: TRBJ1-5; clone_size: once; d_call: .; cdr3_aa: CATSDSGGGPNQPQHF; cdr3_nt: TGTGCCACCAGTGACTCCGGGGGAGGGCCCAATCAGCCCCAGCATTTT
v_call: TRBV27; j_call: TRBJ2-3; clone_size: .; d_call: .; cdr3_aa: CASRVGGTDTQYF; cdr3_nt: TGTGCCAGCAGGGTAGGGGGCACAGATACGCAGTATTTT
v_call: TRBV14; j_call: TRBJ1-5; clone_size: .; d_call: .; cdr3_aa: CASSQDFSQPQHF; cdr3_nt: TGTGCCAGCAGCCAAGACTTCTCTCAGCCCCAGCATTTT
v_call: TRBV14; j_call: TRBJ2-1; clone_size: .; d_call: TRBD2; cdr3_aa: CASSLSGTSSYNEQFF; cdr3_nt: TGTGCCAGCAGCCTATCCGGGACTAGTTCCTACAATGAGCAGTTCTTC
v_call: TRBV10-3; j_call: TRBJ2-1; clone_size: .; d_call: TRBD2; cdr3_aa: CAISEWREVLFF; cdr3_nt: TGTGCCATCAGTGAGTGGCGGGAGGTACTGTTCTTC
v_call: TRBV6-5; j_call: TRBJ2-7; clone_size: .; d_call: TRBD1; cdr3_aa: CASSSGQRPYEQYF; cdr3_nt: TGTGCCAGCAGCTCGGGACAGAGGCCCTACGAGCAGTACTTC
v_call: TRBV25-1; j_call: TRBJ1-3; clone_size: .; d_call: .; cdr3_aa: CASSPLGSGNTIYF; cdr3_nt: TGTGCCAGCAGTCCGCTGGGCTCTGGAAACACCATATATTTT
v_call: TRBV9; j_call: TRBJ1-4; clone_size: .; d_call: .; cdr3_aa: CASSVGGGLEKLFF; cdr3_nt: TGTGCCAGCAGCGTAGGAGGGGGTCTCGAAAAACTGTTTTTT
v_call: TRBV18; j_call: TRBJ2-7; clone_size: .; d_call: TRBD1; cdr3_aa: CASSRPGQGAYEQYF; cdr3_nt: TGTGCCAGCTCCCGGCCGGGACAGGGGGCCTACGAGCAGTACTTC
v_call: TRBV5-4; j_call: TRBJ2-2; clone_size: .; d_call: TRBD2; cdr3_aa: CASSRGLVGLAGNTGELFF; cdr3_nt: TGTGCCAGCAGCCGGGGGCTCGTAGGACTAGCGGGGAACACCGGGGAGCTGTTTTTT
v_call: TRBV3-1/TRBV3-2; j_call: TRBJ2-5; clone_size: .; d_call: TRBD2; cdr3_aa: CASRPTSGQETQYF; cdr3_nt: TGTGCCAGCAGACCTACTAGCGGCCAAGAGACCCAGTACTTC
v_call: TRBV5-1; j_call: TRBJ1-2; clone_size: .; d_call: TRBD1; cdr3_aa: CASSLGQGFYGYTF; cdr3_nt: TGCGCCAGCAGCTTGGGACAGGGGTTCTATGGCTACACCTTC
v_call: TRBV25-1; j_call: TRBJ1-1; clone_size: once; d_call: TRBD1; cdr3_aa: CASSEYAGTGRAFF; cdr3_nt: TGTGCCAGCAGTGAATATGCCGGGACAGGGAGGGCTTTCTTT
v_call: TRBV9; j_call: TRBJ1-1; clone_size: .; d_call: TRBD1; cdr3_aa: CASSVDRGMAFF; cdr3_nt: TGTGCCAGCAGCGTAGACAGGGGTATGGCTTTCTTT
v_call: TRBV5-1; j_call: TRBJ1-1; clone_size: .; d_call: .; cdr3_aa: CASSLGAGTEAFF; cdr3_nt: TGCGCCAGCAGCTTGGGGGCGGGAACTGAAGCTTTCTTT
v_call: TRBV10-3; j_call: TRBJ2-7; clone_size: .; d_call: .; cdr3_aa: CAISPDPREQYF; cdr3_nt: TGTGCCATCAGCCCGGACCCTCGCGAGCAGTACTTC
v_call: TRBV14; j_call: TRBJ2-3; clone_size: .; d_call: .; cdr3_aa: CASSQGGVTQYF; cdr3_nt: TGTGCCAGCAGCCAAGGGGGTGTTACGCAGTATTTT
v_call: TRBV5-1; j_call: TRBJ2-2; clone_size: .; d_call: .; cdr3_aa: CASSLGSSYTGELFF; cdr3_nt: TGCGCCAGCAGCTTGGGGAGCAGTTACACCGGGGAGCTGTTTTTT
v_call: TRBV2; j_call: TRBJ2-2; clone_size: .; d_call: TRBD2; cdr3_aa: CASSLAGGLTGELFF; cdr3_nt: TGTGCCAGCAGTCTAGCGGGAGGGTTAACCGGGGAGCTGTTTTTT
v_call: TRBV28; j_call: TRBJ1-1; clone_size: once; d_call: .; cdr3_aa: CASESNTEAFF; cdr3_nt: TGTGCCAGCGAGAGTAACACTGAAGCTTTCTTT
v_call: TRBV19; j_call: TRBJ2-1; clone_size: .; d_call: .; cdr3_aa: CASSIGGSYNEQFF; cdr3_nt: TGTGCCAGTAGTATAGGGGGTTCCTACAATGAGCAGTTCTTC
v_call: TRBV14; j_call: TRBJ1-1; clone_size: .; d_call: TRBD1; cdr3_aa: CASSRSGGRAFF; cdr3_nt: TGTGCCAGCAGCCGCTCAGGGGGTAGAGCTTTCTTT
v_call: TRBV11-2; j_call: TRBJ2-5; clone_size: .; d_call: TRBD2; cdr3_aa: CASSLMTSGRYMETQYF; cdr3_nt: TGTGCCAGCAGCTTAATGACTAGCGGGAGATACATGGAGACCCAGTACTTC
v_call: TRBV28; j_call: TRBJ1-2; clone_size: .; d_call: .; cdr3_aa: CASSPNYGYTF; cdr3_nt: TGTGCCAGCAGTCCAAACTATGGCTACACCTTC
v_call: TRBV27; j_call: TRBJ2-2; clone_size: .; d_call: .; cdr3_aa: CASSLKGGTITGELFF; cdr3_nt: TGTGCCAGCAGTTTAAAAGGTGGGACGATCACCGGGGAGCTGTTTTTT